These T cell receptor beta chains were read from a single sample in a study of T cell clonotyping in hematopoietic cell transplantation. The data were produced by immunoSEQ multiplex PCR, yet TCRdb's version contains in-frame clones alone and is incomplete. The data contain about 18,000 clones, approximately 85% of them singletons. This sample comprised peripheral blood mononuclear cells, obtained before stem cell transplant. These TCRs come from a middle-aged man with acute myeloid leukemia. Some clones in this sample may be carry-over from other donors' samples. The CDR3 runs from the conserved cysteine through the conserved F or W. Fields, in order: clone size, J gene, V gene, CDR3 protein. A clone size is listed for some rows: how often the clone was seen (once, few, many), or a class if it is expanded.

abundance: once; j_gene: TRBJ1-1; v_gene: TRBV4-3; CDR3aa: CASSQAAGTEAFF
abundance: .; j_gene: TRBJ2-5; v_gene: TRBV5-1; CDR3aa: CASSLGAPVETQYF
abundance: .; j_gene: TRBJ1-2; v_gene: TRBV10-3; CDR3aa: CAISDGRSYGYTF
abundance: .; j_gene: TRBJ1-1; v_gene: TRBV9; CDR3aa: CASSVGTGGSEAFF
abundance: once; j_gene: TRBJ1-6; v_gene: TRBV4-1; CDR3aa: CASSQDQGGNSPLHF
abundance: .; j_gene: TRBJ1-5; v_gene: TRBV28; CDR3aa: CASSSTVSNQPQHF
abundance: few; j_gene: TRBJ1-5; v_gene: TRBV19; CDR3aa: CATSKGQTVEDNQPQHF
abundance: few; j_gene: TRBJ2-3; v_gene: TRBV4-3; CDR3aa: CASSPRDGGRSTDTQYF
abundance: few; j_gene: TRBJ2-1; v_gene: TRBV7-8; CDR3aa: CASSTDAGYNEQFF
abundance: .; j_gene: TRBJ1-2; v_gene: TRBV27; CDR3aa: CASSSQGDYGYTF
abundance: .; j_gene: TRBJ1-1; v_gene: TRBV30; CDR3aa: CAWMDRWNTEAFF
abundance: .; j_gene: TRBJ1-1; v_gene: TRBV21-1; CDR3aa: CASTKRTMNTEAFF
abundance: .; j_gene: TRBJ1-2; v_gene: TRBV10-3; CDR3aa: CAISGGDRAHYGYTF
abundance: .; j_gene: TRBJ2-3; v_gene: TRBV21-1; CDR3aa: CASSSGTFEDTQYF
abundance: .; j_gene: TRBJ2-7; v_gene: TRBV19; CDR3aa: CASSSDGISYEQYF
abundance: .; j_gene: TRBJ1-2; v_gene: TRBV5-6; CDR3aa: CASAAGGGNGYTF
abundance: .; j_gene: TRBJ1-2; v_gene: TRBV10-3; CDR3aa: CAISVRQETGYTF
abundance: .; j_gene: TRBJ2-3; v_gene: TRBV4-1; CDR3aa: CASSQESGTATDTQYF
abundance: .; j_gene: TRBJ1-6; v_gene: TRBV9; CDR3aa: CASSLGAPRSNSPLHF
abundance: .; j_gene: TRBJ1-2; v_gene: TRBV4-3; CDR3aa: CASSQEGMNHRSGYTF
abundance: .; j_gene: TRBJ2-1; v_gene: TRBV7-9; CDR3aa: CASGRPGAGNEQFF
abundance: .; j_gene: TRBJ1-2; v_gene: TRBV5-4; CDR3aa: CASSTGTGSGYTF
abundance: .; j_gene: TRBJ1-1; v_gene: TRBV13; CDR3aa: CASSSVDLDTEAFF
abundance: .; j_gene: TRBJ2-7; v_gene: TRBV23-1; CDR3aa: CASSQSCRRKTSYEQYF
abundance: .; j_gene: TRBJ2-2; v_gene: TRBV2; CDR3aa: CASTSGGYTGELFF
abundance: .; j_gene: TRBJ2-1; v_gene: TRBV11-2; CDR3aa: CASSLAPPRYPNEQFF
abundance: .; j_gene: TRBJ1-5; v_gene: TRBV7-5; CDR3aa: CARSQRQGNQPQHF
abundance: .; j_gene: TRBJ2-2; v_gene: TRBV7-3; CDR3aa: CASSVIGRNTGELFF
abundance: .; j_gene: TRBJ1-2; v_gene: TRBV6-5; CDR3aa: CATEGDYGYTF
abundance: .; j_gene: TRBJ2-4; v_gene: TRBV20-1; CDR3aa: CSAREKRQSYF
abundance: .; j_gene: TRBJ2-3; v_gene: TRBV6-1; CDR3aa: CASSEALRDYTQYF
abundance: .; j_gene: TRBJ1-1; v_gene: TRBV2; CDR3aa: CASSDSPGEAFF
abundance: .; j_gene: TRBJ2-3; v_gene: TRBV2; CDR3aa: CASSVSAGSTDTQYF
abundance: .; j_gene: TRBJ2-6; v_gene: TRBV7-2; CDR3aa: CASSVSGANVLTF
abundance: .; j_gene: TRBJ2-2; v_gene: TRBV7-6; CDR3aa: CASSLSGAGELFF
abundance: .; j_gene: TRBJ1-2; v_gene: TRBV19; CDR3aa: CASKKWGNYGYTF
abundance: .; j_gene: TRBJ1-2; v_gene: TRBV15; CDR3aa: CATSRDPGSHKLYGYTF
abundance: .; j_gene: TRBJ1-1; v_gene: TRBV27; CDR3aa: CASSLTRGNTEAFF
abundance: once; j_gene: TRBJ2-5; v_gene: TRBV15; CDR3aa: CATSRGDRLGETQYF
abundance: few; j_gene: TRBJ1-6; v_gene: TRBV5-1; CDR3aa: CASSPLRSDDNSPLHF
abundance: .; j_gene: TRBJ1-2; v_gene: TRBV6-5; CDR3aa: CASRLDRAIGYTF
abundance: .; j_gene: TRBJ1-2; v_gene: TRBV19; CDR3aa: CASSPGHGGYYGYTF
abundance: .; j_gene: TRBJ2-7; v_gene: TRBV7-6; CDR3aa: CASSLEGAAYEQYF
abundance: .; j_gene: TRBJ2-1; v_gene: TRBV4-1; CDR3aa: CASSQDRDRGFDEQFF
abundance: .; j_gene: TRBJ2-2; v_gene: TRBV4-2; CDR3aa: CASSPRLAGDSGELFF
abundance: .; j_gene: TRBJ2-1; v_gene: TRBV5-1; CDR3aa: CASSPVGTGDSEQFF
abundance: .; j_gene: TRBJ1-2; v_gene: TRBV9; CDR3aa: CASSVGQGANYGYTF
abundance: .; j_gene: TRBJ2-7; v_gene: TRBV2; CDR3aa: CASSPRGTGGLQQYF
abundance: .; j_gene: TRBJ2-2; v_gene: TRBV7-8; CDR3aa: CASSAKWGSNTGELFF
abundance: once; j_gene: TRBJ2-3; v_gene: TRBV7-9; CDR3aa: CASSLSSGASTDTQYF
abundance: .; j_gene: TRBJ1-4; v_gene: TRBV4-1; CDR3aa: CASSQVLVDRAKKLFF
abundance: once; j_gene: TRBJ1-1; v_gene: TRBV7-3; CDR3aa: CASSLGTGYTEAFF
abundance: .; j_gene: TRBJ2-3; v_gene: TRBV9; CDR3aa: CASSVVGQASLTDTQYF
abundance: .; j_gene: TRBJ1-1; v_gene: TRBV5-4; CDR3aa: CASSWGTGEHTEAFF
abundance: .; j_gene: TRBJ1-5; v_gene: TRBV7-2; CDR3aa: CASSLDIEGKPQHF
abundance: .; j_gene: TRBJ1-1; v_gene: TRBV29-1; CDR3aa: CSVVGWGRGTEAFF
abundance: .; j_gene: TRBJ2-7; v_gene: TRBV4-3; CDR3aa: CASSQSVGRQYEQYF
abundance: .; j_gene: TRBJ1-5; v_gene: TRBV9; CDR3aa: CASSSPPALGQPQHF
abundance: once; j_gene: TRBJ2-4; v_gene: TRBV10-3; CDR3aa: CAISGGNAAKNIQYF
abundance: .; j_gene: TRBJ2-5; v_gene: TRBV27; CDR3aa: CASSLSPQETQYF